The 26 T cell receptor beta chains in this list originate from one sample, sequenced in a study of OX40 agonist ivuxolimab in advanced cancers. Data came from immunoSEQ multiplex PCR; TCRdb stores just in-frame clones and leaves some out. The table has under 60,000 clones, about 89% seen once. The sequencing here drew on CD4+ or CD8+ T cells sorted from blood, taken in a trial of the OX40 agonist ivuxolimab. The receptors derive from an adult with an advanced solid tumor such as melanoma, head and neck, liver or kidney cancer.

The table lists this clone with a few counts. V is TRBV29-1 and J is TRBJ2-7; D remains unclear. The germline V gene has CDR1 SQVTM and CDR2 ANQGSEA. This CDR3 has 12 amino acids. Trimming removed 0 bases at V and 3 bases at J, with 6 bases between. CDR3 sequence: CSVEEKDYEQYF. CDR3 nucleotide sequence: TGCAGCGTTGAAGAAAAGGACTACGAGCAGTACTTC.

This chain connects TRBV6-5 to TRBJ2-1; possibly TRBD2 for D (6 bases). Germline V CDR1 and CDR2: MNHEY, SVGAGI. The germline V and J ends were trimmed by 0 bases and 4 bases, with 10 bases remaining between them. This CDR3 has 15 amino acids. The CDR3 sequence is CASSYSGGEYNEQFF. CDR3 nucleotides: TGTGCCAGCAGTTACTCCGGCGGGGAGTACAATGAGCAGTTCTTC.

The chain links TRBV19 to TRBJ1-1; no clear D gene. Germline V gives CDR1 LNHDA, CDR2 SQIVND (reference sequence). The CDR3 length is 13 residues. Trimming stripped 3 bases from V and 1 base from J, with 6 bases between. CDR3 bases: TGTGCCAGTAGTATGAACTGGAACACTGAAGCTTTCTTT. Residues: CASSMNWNTEAFF. The full variable domain, completed using reference TRBV19 and TRBJ1-1, is DGGITQSPKYLFRKEGQNVTLSCEQNLNHDAMYWYRQDPGQGLRLIYYSQIVNDFQKGDIAEGYSVSREKKESFPLTVTSAQKNPTAFYLCASSMNWNTEAFFGQGTRLTVV.

J is TRBJ2-1 and V is TRBV9, with TRBD2 matching over 8 bases. Germline trimming cut 0 bases from V and 5 bases from J; bases unmatched to any gene: 4. The germline V gene encodes CDR1 SGDLS and CDR2 YYNGEE. The CDR3 is 15 amino acids. DNA for the CDR3: TGTGCCAGCAGCGTAGCGGGAGGGGCCAACAATGAGCAGTTCTTC. Protein: CASSVAGGANNEQFF.

V and J are TRBV27 and TRBJ2-6, with 9 bases lining up with TRBD1. CDR3 length: 15 residues. V was pared by 10 bases and J by 4 bases, with 8 bases of the junction left unmatched. Germline CDR1 is MNHEY and CDR2 is SMNVEV (reference sequence). The CDR3 DNA sequence: TGTGCCACATTGGACAGGGGTGCCGGGGCCAACGTCCTGACTTTC. As protein: CATLDRGAGANVLTF.

Only one count was recorded for this clone. The V call is TRBV19, the J call TRBJ1-1, with D maybe TRBD1 (6 bases). The V and J ends lost 7 bases and 5 bases respectively, with 11 bases between them. CDR1 and CDR2 (germline): LNHDA, SQIVND (reference sequence). This CDR3 has 12 residues. CDR3 in amino acids: CASKQGGTEAFF. CDR3 DNA sequence: TGTGCCAGTAAACAGGGAGGGACTGAAGCTTTCTTT.

The V call is TRBV19, the J call TRBJ2-1; TRBD2 matches at 10 bases. CDR3 length: 15 residues. CDR1 and CDR2 (germline): LNHDA, SQIVND (reference sequence). After removal of 3 bases from V and 5 bases from J, the junction contained 4 bases not matched to a gene. The CDR3 coding sequence is TGTGCCAGTAGTATCTCTAGCGGGGGTAACAATGAGCAGTTCTTC. This sequence encodes CASSISSGGNNEQFF.

As DNA, the CDR3 is TGTGCCAGCAGCAAAGACAGGTTTTCCTACGAGCAGTACTTC. It translates to CASSKDRFSYEQYF. The V call is TRBV21-1, the J call TRBJ2-7; the D segment call TRBD1 is taken from the table without a DNA check. TRBV21-1 is marked as a pseudogene. The CDR3 length is 14 residues.

The chain combines TRBV27 with TRBJ2-7; D may match TRBD1 or TRBD2 (5 bases each). V lost 5 bases to trimming and J lost 4 bases, with 21 bases between them. Per the germline V gene, CDR1 is MNHEY and CDR2 is SMNVEV (reference sequence). The CDR3 spans 16 residues. CDR3 sequence: CASSTGQPERGYEQYF. CDR3 nucleotides: TGTGCCAGCAGTACCGGACAACCAGAACGGGGATACGAGCAGTACTTC.

The chain combines TRBV7-9 with TRBJ2-4, with 7 bases matching TRBD2. The CDR3 is 12 residues long. V was pared by 8 bases and J by 4 bases, with 2 bases of the junction left unmatched. The V gene's germline CDR1 is SEHNR and CDR2 FQNEAQ (reference sequence). CDR3 loop: CASAGDKNIQYF. The CDR3 DNA sequence: TGTGCCAGCGCGGGGGATAAAAACATTCAGTACTTC.

The rearrangement links TRBV19 to TRBJ1-1; D remains unclear. Germline lookup yields CDR1 LNHDA and CDR2 SQIVND (reference sequence). This CDR3 contains 13 residues. V lost 10 bases to trimming and J lost 0 bases, with 12 bases between them. The CDR3 reads CATRMSVNTEAFF. Here the CDR3 DNA reads TGTGCCACCCGAATGAGCGTGAACACTGAAGCTTTCTTT.

The gene calls are TRBV27 and TRBJ2-1, with 11 positions matching TRBD2. Germline lookup yields CDR1 MNHEY and CDR2 SMNVEV (reference sequence). This CDR3 contains 16 residues. The junction had 5 bases not matched to a gene; V was cut back by 4 bases and J by 3 bases. The CDR3 loop is CASSSPTSGGYNEQFF. CDR3 sequence (DNA): TGTGCCAGCAGTTCGCCCACTAGCGGGGGCTACAATGAGCAGTTCTTC.

The chain uses TRBV19 and TRBJ2-2; 10 positions agree with TRBD2. With 5 bases clipped from V and 3 bases from J, the junction kept 9 bases outside the gene matches. In germline, CDR1 is LNHDA, CDR2 SQIVND (reference sequence). The length of the CDR3 is 17 residues. This CDR3 reads CASSPASGRVDTGELFF. CDR3 in DNA: TGTGCCAGTAGTCCTGCCAGCGGGAGGGTTGACACCGGGGAGCTGTTTTTT.

The chain has TRBV7-9 and TRBJ1-1; possible D gene TRBD1, 5 bases. Trimming removed 2 bases from V and 1 base from J, with 14 bases in between. CDR1 and CDR2 (germline): SEHNR, FQNEAQ (reference sequence). The CDR3 consists of 16 residues. The CDR3 DNA reads as TGTGCCAGCAGCTTAAAGGGTTCAGGGCCGAACACTGAAGCTTTCTTT. Translating gives CASSLKGSGPNTEAFF.

The chain uses TRBV2 and TRBJ2-7; 14 nucleotides agree with TRBD2. Germline V CDR1 and CDR2: SNHLY, FYNNEI. The CDR3 runs to 18 residues. V shed 3 bases, J shed 0 bases, and the junction held 7 bases outside the gene matches. The CDR3 DNA is TGTGCCAGCAGTGATCCCCGGACTAGCGGGAGGAACTCCTACGAGCAGTACTTC. It is translated as CASSDPRTSGRNSYEQYF.

The chain combines TRBV30 with TRBJ2-7, with 7 bases aligning to TRBD1. The CDR3 has 13 amino acids. Trimming took 2 bases from V and 5 from J; bases not matched to a gene: 6. Germline-derived CDR1 and CDR2 are GTSNPN and SVGIG (reference sequence). The CDR3 region is CAWSRTGRDEQYF. In DNA form, the CDR3 reads TGTGCCTGGAGTCGGACAGGCCGGGACGAGCAGTACTTC.

This clone ranks as medium-sized. The chain uses TRBV4-2 and TRBJ2-7; TRBD1 aligns across 8 bases. Trimming at V came to 0 bases and at J to 0 bases, leaving 4 bases not matched to a gene. The CDR3 is made up of 16 amino acids. Looked up from germline, CDR1 is LGHNA and CDR2 is YNFKEQ. This CDR3 is CASSQDEQGVSYEQYF. In nucleotides, the CDR3 is TGTGCCAGCAGCCAAGATGAACAGGGGGTCTCCTACGAGCAGTACTTC.

As regards this clone: At one boundary the junction diverges from the germline segment, which might be a read error. V usage is TRBV19 and J usage is TRBJ1-2; 8 nucleotides match TRBD1. The length of the CDR3 is 12 residues. Germline V lookup: CDR1 LNHDA, CDR2 SQIVND (reference sequence). CDR3 sequence (DNA): TGTGCCAGCCAACAGGGGGTCTGGGATCGAAACTTC. Translation gives CASQQGVWDRNF. Based on the CDR3 plus reference TRBV19 and TRBJ1-2, the full variable domain is DGGITQSPKYLFRKEGQNVTLSCEQNLNHDAMYWYRQDPGQGLRLIYYSQIVNDFQKGDIAEGYSVSREKKESFPLTVTSAQKNPTAFYLCASQQGVWDRNFGSGTRLTVV.

The genes are TRBV5-1 and TRBJ2-1; the D gene is possibly TRBD1 (5 bases). The germline CDR1 and CDR2 sequences are SGHRS and YFSETQ. V lost 1 base, J lost 5 bases, and 7 bases lay in between. The CDR3 has 13 amino acids. CDR3 loop: CASSLNRNNEQFF. As DNA, the CDR3 is TGCGCCAGCAGCTTGAACAGGAACAATGAGCAGTTCTTC.

The gene calls are TRBV11-2 and TRBJ2-5; D may be TRBD2 (5 bases). The V and J ends lost 5 bases and 5 bases respectively, with 12 bases between them. The germline V gene encodes CDR1 SGHAT and CDR2 FQNNGV. CDR3 length equals 13 residues. Written as DNA, the CDR3 is TGTGCCAGCAGCACTCAAGAGGGCGAGACCCAGTACTTC. Its protein product is CASSTQEGETQYF.

The rearrangement joins TRBV2 to TRBJ1-6, with D hard to call. Trimming removed 8 bases at V and 7 bases at J, with 12 bases between. CDR3 length: 13 residues. The germline CDR1 and CDR2 sequences are SNHLY and FYNNEI. The chain's CDR3 is CASPPGRNSPLHF. The CDR3 region has the DNA TGTGCCAGCCCGCCCGGGAGGAATTCACCCCTCCACTTT.

CDR3: CASSQVGSGRENEQFF. The CDR3 coding sequence is TGCGCCAGCAGCCAAGTGGGCAGCGGGAGGGAAAATGAGCAGTTCTTC. The chain joins TRBV4-1 to TRBJ2-1; 10 bases line up with TRBD2. This CDR3 is built from 16 residues. CDR1 and CDR2 from the germline V gene are MGHRA and YSYEKL. With V trimmed by 1 base and J by 7 bases, 7 bases remained unmatched.

This chain connects TRBV2 to TRBJ1-5, with D maybe TRBD1 (6 bases). The germline gives CDR1 SNHLY, CDR2 FYNNEI. This CDR3 region has 15 residues. The V end lost 4 bases, the J end lost 0 bases, and 10 bases lay between the germline ends. In DNA, the CDR3 is TGTGCCAGCAGTGGGACAGAACATAGCAATCAGCCCCAGCATTTT. Encoded protein: CASSGTEHSNQPQHF.

In DNA form, the CDR3 reads TGTGCCAGTAGTGCCTCACAGGGCTCCTACGAGCAGTACTTC. It translates to CASSASQGSYEQYF. The chain joins TRBV19 to TRBJ2-7; TRBD1 might be the D (6 bases). V lost 5 bases to trimming and J lost 0 bases, with 11 bases between them. The CDR3 runs to 14 residues. Germline lookup yields CDR1 LNHDA and CDR2 SQIVND (reference sequence).

The J gene is TRBJ2-6, the V gene TRBV29-1; D might be TRBD1 (6 bases). Deletions cut 7 bases from V and 0 bases from J, with 10 bases between. Germline CDR1 SQVTM, CDR2 ANQGSEA. The CDR3 is 14 amino acids. For the CDR3, the DNA is TGCAGCGCGTTAGGGGGCTCTGGGGCCAACGTCCTGACTTTC. It specifies CSALGGSGANVLTF. The full variable domain, in which reference TRBV29-1 and TRBJ2-6 provide the parts outside the CDR3, is SAVISQKPSRDICQRGTSLTIQCQVDSQVTMMFWYRQQPGQSLTLIATANQGSEATYESGFVIDKFPISRPNLTFSTLTVSNMSPEDSSIYLCSALGGSGANVLTFGAGSRLTVL.

This rearrangement joins TRBV19 to TRBJ2-1; D unclear. V was clipped by 4 bases and J by 7 bases, with 14 bases between them. Germline CDR1 is LNHDA and CDR2 is SQIVND (reference sequence). This CDR3 region has 14 residues. CDR3 sequence (DNA): TGTGCCAGTAGTAAAGGTTTACAGCCTAATGAGCAGTTCTTC. Translation gives CASSKGLQPNEQFF.